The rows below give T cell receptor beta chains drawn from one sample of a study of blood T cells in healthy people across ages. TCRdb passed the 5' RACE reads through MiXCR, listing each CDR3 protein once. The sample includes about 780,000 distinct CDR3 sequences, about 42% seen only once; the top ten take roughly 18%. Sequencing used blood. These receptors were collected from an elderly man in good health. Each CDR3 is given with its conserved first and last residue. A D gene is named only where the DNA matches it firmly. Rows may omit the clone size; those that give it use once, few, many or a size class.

CDR3aa: CASSRGDSYNEQFF
CDR3nt: TGCGCCAGCAGCAGGGGGGACTCGTACAATGAGCAGTTCTTC
j_gene: TRBJ2-1
len: 14
d_gene: -
v_gene: TRBV5-1
abundance: few

CDR3aa: CASTTRTSGTDTQYF
CDR3nt: TGTGCCAGCACCACCCGGACTAGCGGAACAGATACGCAGTATTTT
j_gene: TRBJ2-3
len: 15
d_gene: TRBD2
v_gene: TRBV12-3/TRBV12-4
abundance: many

CDR3aa: CASSIGSTPEQYF
CDR3nt: TGTGCCAGCAGCATCGGCTCCACTCCCGAGCAGTACTTC
j_gene: TRBJ2-7
len: 13
d_gene: -
v_gene: TRBV25-1
abundance: -

CDR3aa: CSALGLAGEQYF
CDR3nt: TGCAGTGCTTTGGGACTAGCGGGCGAGCAGTACTTC
j_gene: TRBJ2-7
len: 12
d_gene: TRBD2
v_gene: TRBV20-1
abundance: -

CDR3aa: CASSHSRPDSGANVLTF
CDR3nt: TGTGCCAGCAGTCACTCCCGGCCGGACTCTGGGGCCAACGTCCTGACTTTC
j_gene: TRBJ2-6
len: 17
d_gene: -
v_gene: TRBV28
abundance: -

CDR3aa: CSASPLKRTCEAFF
CDR3nt: TGCAGTGCTAGCCCGCTAAAACGGACATGTGAAGCTTTCTTT
j_gene: TRBJ1-1
len: 14
d_gene: -
v_gene: TRBV20-1
abundance: -

CDR3aa: CASRTPGYEQYF
CDR3nt: TGTGCCAGCAGAACCCCCGGGTACGAGCAGTACTTC
j_gene: TRBJ2-7
len: 12
d_gene: -
v_gene: TRBV6-5
abundance: -

CDR3aa: CASSLGRRGSSYNEQFF
CDR3nt: TGCGCCAGCAGCTTGGGGCGGAGGGGTAGCTCCTACAATGAGCAGTTCTTC
j_gene: TRBJ2-1
len: 17
d_gene: -
v_gene: TRBV5-1
abundance: many

CDR3aa: CASRPGTSSSEQYF
CDR3nt: TGTGCCAGCAGACCAGGGACTAGTAGTAGCGAGCAGTACTTC
j_gene: TRBJ2-7
len: 14
d_gene: TRBD2
v_gene: TRBV12-3/TRBV12-4
abundance: -

CDR3aa: CSAPTSGRAWEQFF
CDR3nt: TGCAGTGCCCCGACTAGCGGGAGGGCCTGGGAGCAGTTCTTC
j_gene: TRBJ2-1
len: 14
d_gene: TRBD2
v_gene: TRBV20-1
abundance: -

CDR3aa: CASSSDRGMNTEAFF
CDR3nt: TGTGCCAGCAGCTCGGACAGGGGAATGAACACTGAAGCTTTCTTT
j_gene: TRBJ1-1
len: 15
d_gene: TRBD1
v_gene: TRBV7-3
abundance: few

CDR3aa: CAISDQAINNSPLHF
CDR3nt: TGTGCCATCAGTGACCAAGCAATTAATAATTCACCCCTCCACTTT
j_gene: TRBJ1-6
len: 15
d_gene: -
v_gene: TRBV10-3
abundance: -

CDR3aa: CASSYGAGGWDEQFF
CDR3nt: TGTGCCAGCAGTTACGGCGCGGGAGGGTGGGATGAGCAGTTCTTC
j_gene: TRBJ2-1
len: 15
d_gene: TRBD2
v_gene: TRBV6-2/TRBV6-3
abundance: -

CDR3aa: CASSQYTGEPTYEQYF
CDR3nt: TGCGCCAGCAGCCAATACACGGGAGAACCCACCTACGAGCAGTACTTC
j_gene: TRBJ2-7
len: 16
d_gene: -
v_gene: TRBV4-3
abundance: -

CDR3aa: CASSPSERGFGNEQFF
CDR3nt: TGTGCCAGCAGCCCTAGTGAGCGGGGGTTCGGCAATGAGCAGTTCTTC
j_gene: TRBJ2-1
len: 16
d_gene: TRBD2
v_gene: TRBV7-2
abundance: -

CDR3aa: CASTILAGETDTQYF
CDR3nt: TGTGCCAGCACCATTTTAGCGGGAGAGACAGATACGCAGTATTTT
j_gene: TRBJ2-3
len: 15
d_gene: TRBD2
v_gene: TRBV2
abundance: few

CDR3aa: CASGLEAGVSNEQFF
CDR3nt: TGCGCCAGCGGCTTGGAAGCGGGAGTTAGCAATGAGCAGTTCTTC
j_gene: TRBJ2-1
len: 15
d_gene: TRBD2
v_gene: TRBV5-1
abundance: -

CDR3aa: CASSLRRHGTGANVLTF
CDR3nt: TGTGCCAGCAGCTTGAGGAGACACGGGACTGGGGCCAACGTCCTGACTTTC
j_gene: TRBJ2-6
len: 17
d_gene: -
v_gene: TRBV5-8
abundance: -

CDR3aa: CASSLVRGPLAQYF
CDR3nt: TGTGCCAGCAGCTTAGTTCGGGGCCCCCTGGCGCAGTATTTT
j_gene: TRBJ2-3
len: 14
d_gene: -
v_gene: TRBV11-3
abundance: -

CDR3aa: CANTTPGASGRGEHNEQFF
CDR3nt: TGTGCCAACACAACCCCCGGGGCTAGCGGGAGGGGCGAACACAATGAGCAGTTCTTC
j_gene: TRBJ2-1
len: 19
d_gene: TRBD2
v_gene: TRBV12-3/TRBV12-4
abundance: few

CDR3aa: CASSRDAGGNEKLFF
CDR3nt: TGTGCCAGCAGCCGGGACGCAGGAGGGAATGAAAAACTGTTTTTT
j_gene: TRBJ1-4
len: 15
d_gene: -
v_gene: TRBV7-9
abundance: -

CDR3aa: CASSPRDIRSHNEQFF
CDR3nt: TGTGCCAGCAGCCCGAGGGACATTCGCTCCCACAATGAGCAGTTCTTC
j_gene: TRBJ2-1
len: 16
d_gene: -
v_gene: TRBV7-9
abundance: -

CDR3aa: CASSPWDRGYEQYF
CDR3nt: TGTGCCAGCAGCCCGTGGGACAGGGGTTACGAGCAGTACTTC
j_gene: TRBJ2-7
len: 14
d_gene: TRBD1
v_gene: TRBV3-1
abundance: -

CDR3aa: CASSFQAGVLETQYF
CDR3nt: TGTGCCAGCAGCTTCCAAGCGGGAGTTTTGGAGACCCAGTACTTC
j_gene: TRBJ2-5
len: 15
d_gene: TRBD2
v_gene: TRBV7-2
abundance: few

CDR3aa: CASSLEAGTLSYEQYF
CDR3nt: TGTGCCAGCAGTTTAGAGGCCGGGACTTTATCCTACGAGCAGTACTTC
j_gene: TRBJ2-7
len: 16
d_gene: -
v_gene: TRBV27
abundance: few

CDR3aa: CASSAGTDYGYTF
CDR3nt: TGTGCCAGCAGTGCCGGGACAGACTATGGCTACACCTTC
j_gene: TRBJ1-2
len: 13
d_gene: TRBD1
v_gene: TRBV12-3/TRBV12-4
abundance: many

CDR3aa: CSLLRGHDTDTQYF
CDR3nt: TGCAGCCTGTTAAGGGGACACGACACAGATACGCAGTATTTT
j_gene: TRBJ2-3
len: 14
d_gene: -
v_gene: TRBV29-1
abundance: few

CDR3aa: CASSYSEDPRLGGYTF
CDR3nt: TGTGCCAGCAGTTACTCCGAGGACCCGAGATTGGGGGGCTACACCTTC
j_gene: TRBJ1-2
len: 16
d_gene: -
v_gene: TRBV6-2/TRBV6-3
abundance: few

CDR3aa: CASTLTWTDTQYF
CDR3nt: TGTGCCAGCACGTTGACGTGGACAGATACGCAGTATTTT
j_gene: TRBJ2-3
len: 13
d_gene: -
v_gene: TRBV6-1
abundance: -

CDR3aa: CAISEGNEQYF
CDR3nt: TGTGCCATCAGTGAGGGCAACGAGCAGTACTTC
j_gene: TRBJ2-7
len: 11
d_gene: -
v_gene: TRBV10-3
abundance: -

CDR3aa: CASTGTGNSQETQYF
CDR3nt: TGCGCCAGCACGGGGACCGGAAATTCCCAAGAGACCCAGTACTTC
j_gene: TRBJ2-5
len: 15
d_gene: -
v_gene: TRBV5-1
abundance: few

CDR3aa: CASIQGLDGETQYF
CDR3nt: TGTGCCAGCATCCAGGGACTCGATGGAGAGACCCAGTACTTC
j_gene: TRBJ2-5
len: 14
d_gene: -
v_gene: TRBV18
abundance: many

CDR3aa: CASSPPTVNTEAFF
CDR3nt: TGTGCCAGCAGCCCTCCCACGGTGAACACTGAAGCTTTCTTT
j_gene: TRBJ1-1
len: 14
d_gene: -
v_gene: TRBV7-2
abundance: -

CDR3aa: CASSPGGGGKDTQYF
CDR3nt: TGTGCCAGCAGCCCGGGAGGGGGGGGTAAAGATACGCAGTATTTT
j_gene: TRBJ2-3
len: 15
d_gene: TRBD2
v_gene: TRBV7-2
abundance: -

CDR3aa: CSRGGTGTNEQFF
CDR3nt: TGCAGCCGAGGGGGGACAGGGACCAATGAGCAGTTCTTC
j_gene: TRBJ2-1
len: 13
d_gene: TRBD1
v_gene: TRBV20-1
abundance: -

CDR3aa: CSARDSVGGANVLTF
CDR3nt: TGCAGTGCTAGAGATTCCGTGGGGGGGGCCAACGTCCTGACTTTC
j_gene: TRBJ2-6
len: 15
d_gene: -
v_gene: TRBV20-1
abundance: few

CDR3aa: CASSQWIRGTDTQYF
CDR3nt: TGTGCCAGCAGCCAATGGATTAGAGGCACAGACACGCAGTATTTT
j_gene: TRBJ2-3
len: 15
d_gene: -
v_gene: TRBV14
abundance: -

CDR3aa: CASSLWGPGGYTF
CDR3nt: TGTGCCAGCAGTTTATGGGGCCCGGGTGGCTACACCTTC
j_gene: TRBJ1-2
len: 13
d_gene: -
v_gene: TRBV28
abundance: -

CDR3aa: CVSSYHLDNEQFF
CDR3nt: TGTGTCAGCAGTTACCACCTGGACAATGAGCAGTTCTTC
j_gene: TRBJ2-1
len: 13
d_gene: -
v_gene: TRBV6-2/TRBV6-3
abundance: -

CDR3aa: CASNVSGEVQPQHF
CDR3nt: TGTGCCAGCAACGTATCAGGGGAAGTTCAGCCCCAGCATTTT
j_gene: TRBJ1-5
len: 14
d_gene: -
v_gene: TRBV9
abundance: -

CDR3aa: CASSLPQSRDRERHNEQFF
CDR3nt: TGTGCCAGCAGCTTGCCACAATCTAGGGACAGGGAAAGGCACAATGAGCAGTTCTTC
j_gene: TRBJ2-1
len: 19
d_gene: TRBD1
v_gene: TRBV5-6
abundance: -

CDR3aa: CATSGWENGNEQFF
CDR3nt: TGTGCCACCAGTGGGTGGGAAAACGGGAATGAGCAGTTCTTC
j_gene: TRBJ2-1
len: 14
d_gene: -
v_gene: TRBV24-1
abundance: -

CDR3aa: CASSSGPSSYNSPLHF
CDR3nt: TGTGCCAGCAGCTCAGGACCGAGCTCCTATAATTCACCCCTCCACTTT
j_gene: TRBJ1-6
len: 16
d_gene: -
v_gene: TRBV7-2
abundance: few

CDR3aa: CSVDGLPAGDTQYF
CDR3nt: TGCAGCGTAGACGGACTCCCAGCAGGAGATACGCAGTATTTT
j_gene: TRBJ2-3
len: 14
d_gene: -
v_gene: TRBV29-1
abundance: many

CDR3aa: CASSPGDSKETQYF
CDR3nt: TGTGCCAGCAGCCCGGGGGACAGTAAAGAGACCCAGTACTTC
j_gene: TRBJ2-5
len: 14
d_gene: -
v_gene: TRBV5-5
abundance: few

CDR3aa: CASSVVGGNEQYF
CDR3nt: TGTGCCAGCAGTGTAGTCGGCGGGAATGAGCAGTACTTC
j_gene: TRBJ2-5
len: 13
d_gene: -
v_gene: TRBV12-3/TRBV12-4
abundance: -